This T cell receptor (beta chain) comes out of a study of long-term antiretroviral therapy in people with HIV (dated by TCRdb to between 2021 and 2024). About the investigation overall: Collection of the earliest samples took place about a decade ahead of the 2015 WHO recommendation for immediate ART, at a time when ART was typically delayed until CD4 counts fell. Among the roughly 30 participants with HIV, around 10 were female. Test extractions of a monoclonal T-cell line alongside 30 to 35 polyclonal samples showed no cross-contamination during QIAcube processing. A retrospective serial study tested whether changes in peripheral blood TRB repertoire composition and diversity were associated with ART initiation and durable HIV suppression. A total of 150 to 200 cryopreserved PBMC samples were contributed to the cohort by 30 adults with confirmed HIV infection, with samples collected serially over a mean of approximately six years (range 1-12). What the study reported, not specific to this receptor: Because cell numbers in pre-ART samples were limited, unsorted PBMC were profiled instead of sorted CD4+ and CD8+ T cells. A significant increase in TRB diversity was found to be associated with ART initiation, although TRB diversity was observed to remain significantly below that of transplant donor controls even after long-term ART. Inferences about post-ART repertoire changes were limited because no data were available on ART adherence, viral resistance or therapy changes. The samples were dated from about 2003 to 2018, and the ART regimens that were used may be less effective than current ART regimens. The repertoire was dominated across all time points by expanded TRB clones identified before ART initiation, although this dominance was seen to fluctuate and to decrease in many PLHIV after ART. Owing to limited PBMC availability, only the TCR beta chain was sequenced, without alpha chain pairing. Narrower CDR3 length ranges were observed in HIV repertoires than in controls, and an antigen-experienced repertoire with only a slight naive shift after ART was suggested by the network structure.

The CDR3 has 14 amino acids, counting the end cysteine and phenylalanine. Here the CDR3 DNA is all that survives: 42 bases in frame from base 1. V is clipped by 0 bases and J by 6 bases, and the sequence between their germline boundaries is 12 bases long. Taken from the germline V gene (reference sequence), the CDR1 and CDR2 loops are SGHKS and YYEKEE. Inclusion was restricted to participants for whom at least one PBMC sample before ART initiation and at least two post-ART samples were available. Treatment was received in the United States of America by all participants with HIV. Before DNA extraction, cryopreserved samples of about 0.95-10 million PBMC were thawed and washed. At the time of the earliest PBMC sample, participants with HIV were aged between roughly 20 and 60 years. Each participant contributed PBMC samples from 1-4 timepoints before ART initiation and 2-8 timepoints after ART initiation, with a median of 7 samples. For every participant, serial HIV viral load, CD4+ T-cell count, ART history and demographic data were obtained. Genomic DNA was extracted from unsorted PBMC with a Qiagen kit on a QIAcube, processed in batches of 12 samples.

Sequencing of the TRB variable region was done with the immunoSEQ hsTCRB v3.0 assay at survey level resolution. TRB sequencing targeted a depth of roughly 35,000-50,000 T-cell genomes per sample. TRB libraries were pooled and sequenced on an Illumina MiSeq using a v3 150-cycle kit. Per the authors' processing: Analysis of repertoires was carried out in R inside a reproducible Nextflow workflow spanning QC, data transformation and analysis. LymphoSeq2, an R package for exploring AIRR-Seq data, was used to implement custom analyses. Several samples that produced fewer than 5000 total TRB sequences were removed, so 180 or so HIV repertoires were analyzed. Among the approximately 180 HIV repertoires that were kept, 59 were collected before ART initiation and around 130 were collected after ART initiation. Repertoires were downsampled to 5000 TRB nucleotide sequences, with summary statistics averaged over 100 downsampling iterations. Only TRB sequences with CDR3 regions of at least seven amino acids were retained for analysis. A Shannon entropy-derived clonality score and the Gini coefficient were used to measure diversity. Repertoire networks linked the top 5000 CDR3 amino acid sequences whenever two sequences differed by an edit distance of one. For TRB CDR3 amino acid sequences, antigen specificity groups and MHC restriction were predicted with GLIPH2. CDR3 amino acid sequences were matched against VDJdb and McPAS-TCR to flag known CMV, EBV, HIV or tissue antigen associations. Pre-ART, post-ART and control groups were compared with Wilcoxon signed-rank tests and Holm-Bonferroni correction. Here the immuneACCESS table is served through TCRdb, limited to in-frame sequences with V and J called. Missing clones are a known gap in these copies; in checked studies unresolved V genes cover under half, and the rest lacks a known reason. V, J and clone size derive from that table, while D and trimming were established from the DNA sequence. The sample records approximately 27,000 clones, over 75% of which are singletons. 4% to 5.5% of the sample goes to the ten largest clones.

As for this clone: It has no known antigen specificity. The sample holds no much larger clone one base away, and base qualities are not on file.

The chain couples TRBV5-5 to TRBJ1-1; D gene: possibly TRBD1, on 6 matching bases. The source of this sequence is a woman between 35 and 50 years old with HIV. Sequenced here: unsorted PBMCs, sampled 5 to 5.5 years after starting antiretroviral therapy. The CDR3 protein: CASSLVGQRAEAFF. The DNA reads TGTGCCAGCAGCTTGGTAGGACAGCGAGCTGAAGCTTTCTTT.